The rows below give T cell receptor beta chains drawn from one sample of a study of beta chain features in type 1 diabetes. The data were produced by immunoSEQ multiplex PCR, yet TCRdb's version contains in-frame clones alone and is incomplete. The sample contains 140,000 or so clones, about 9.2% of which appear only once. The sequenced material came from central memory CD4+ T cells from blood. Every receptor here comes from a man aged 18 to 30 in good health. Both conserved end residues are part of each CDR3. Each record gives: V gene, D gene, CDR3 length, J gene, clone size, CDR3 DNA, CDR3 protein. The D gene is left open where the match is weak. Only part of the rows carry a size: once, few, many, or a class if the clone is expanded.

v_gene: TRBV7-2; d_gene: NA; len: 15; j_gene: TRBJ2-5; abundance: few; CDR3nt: TGTGCCAGCAGCTTATCCTCAAGCGTACAAGAGACCCAGTACTTC; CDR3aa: CASSLSSSVQETQYF
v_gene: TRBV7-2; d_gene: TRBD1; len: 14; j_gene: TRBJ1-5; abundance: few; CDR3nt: TGTGCCAGCAGCTTTACAGGGGGCGGGCAGCCCCAGCATTTT; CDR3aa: CASSFTGGGQPQHF
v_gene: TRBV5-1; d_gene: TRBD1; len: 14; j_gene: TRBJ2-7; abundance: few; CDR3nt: TGCGCCAGCAGCTCGAGACAGGGGTTGGGGGAGCAGTACTTC; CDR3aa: CASSSRQGLGEQYF
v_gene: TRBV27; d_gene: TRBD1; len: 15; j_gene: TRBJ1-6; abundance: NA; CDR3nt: TGTGCCAGCAGGGCCGGGACAGGGGATAATTCACCCCTCCACTTT; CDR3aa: CASRAGTGDNSPLHF
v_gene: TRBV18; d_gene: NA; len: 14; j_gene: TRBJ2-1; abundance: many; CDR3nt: TGTGCCAGCTCACTGGCGGGGACAGACAATGAGCAGTTCTTC; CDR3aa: CASSLAGTDNEQFF
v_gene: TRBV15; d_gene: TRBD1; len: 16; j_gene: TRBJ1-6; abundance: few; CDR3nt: TGTGCCACCAGCAGAGATCTGGCAGGGGGCGTGGGAGTTCTCCACTTT; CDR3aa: CATSRDLAGGVGVLHF
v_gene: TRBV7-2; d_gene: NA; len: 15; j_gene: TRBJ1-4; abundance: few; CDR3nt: TGTGCCAGCAGCTTAGCGCGGACAGTTAATGAAAAACTGTTTTTT; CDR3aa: CASSLARTVNEKLFF
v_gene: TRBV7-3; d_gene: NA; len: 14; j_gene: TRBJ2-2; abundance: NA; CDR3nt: TGTGCCAGCAGTCGAGGGGGGGCCACCGGGGAGCTGTTTTTT; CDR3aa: CASSRGGATGELFF
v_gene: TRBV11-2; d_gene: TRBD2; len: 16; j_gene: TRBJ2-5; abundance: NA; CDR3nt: TGTGCCAGCAGTTCACCGGGACTAGCGCGTAAAGGGACCCAGTACTTC; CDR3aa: CASSSPGLARKGTQYF
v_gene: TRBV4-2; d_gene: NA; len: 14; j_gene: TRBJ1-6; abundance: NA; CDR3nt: TGTGCCAGCAGCCAACAGATAAATAATTCACCCCTCCACTTT; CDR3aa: CASSQQINNSPLHF
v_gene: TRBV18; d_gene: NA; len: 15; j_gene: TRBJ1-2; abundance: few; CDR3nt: TGTGCCAGCTCACTATCGGACGGGACACCCAAGGGCTACACCTTC; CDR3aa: CASSLSDGTPKGYTF
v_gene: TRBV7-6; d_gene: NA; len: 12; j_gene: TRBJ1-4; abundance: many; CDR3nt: TGTGCCAGCAGCTCCTCTAATGAAAAACTGTTTTTT; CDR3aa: CASSSSNEKLFF
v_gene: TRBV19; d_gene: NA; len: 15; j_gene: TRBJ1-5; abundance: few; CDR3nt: TGTGCCAGTAAAGCTGCGAACCCGGTGTATCAGCCCCAGCATTTT; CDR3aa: CASKAANPVYQPQHF
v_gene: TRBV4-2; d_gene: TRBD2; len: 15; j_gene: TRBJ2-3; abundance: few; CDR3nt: TGTGCCAGCAGCCGGCTGGGGGGGGGCACAGATACGCAGTATTTT; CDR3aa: CASSRLGGGTDTQYF
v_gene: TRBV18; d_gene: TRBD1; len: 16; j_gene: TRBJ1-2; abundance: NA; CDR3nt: TGTGCCAGCTCACCAGGCACAGGGGGTACTAACTATGGCTACACCTTC; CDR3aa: CASSPGTGGTNYGYTF